This TCR beta chain was recovered during a study of blood T cell repertoires in COVID-19. Across the study: COVID-19 samples, acute and convalescent, were from the United States, Italy and Spain.

V gave up 7 bases and J gave up 2 bases, with 14 bases separating them. The germline V gene has CDR1 SGHRS and CDR2 YFSETQ. The CDR3 totals 14 residues. As originally analysed: Nucleated cell counts were estimated from reference gene primer amplification. Measured with immunoSEQ multiplex PCR; TCRdb has only the in-frame clones, and not every one. From that table come the V and J calls and clone size; the DNA was used to work out D and trimming. The top ten hold around 2.8% of the sample, which has just under 250,000 clones, more than 75% seen once. The rearrangement links TRBV5-1 to TRBJ2-3; maybe TRBD2 (6 bases). This receptor was obtained from a woman in her twenties or thirties who had recovered from COVID-19. The sequencing input was peripheral blood. The CDR3 spells CASQTGTLTDTQYF. DNA of the CDR3: TGCGCCAGCCAAACCGGGACTCTCACAGATACGCAGTATTTT.